The 30 T cell receptor beta chains below were found in one sample sequenced in a study of T cells after yellow fever vaccination. From the 5' RACE reads, TCRdb called clonotypes with MiXCR, one entry per CDR3 protein. The sample comprises 450,000 to 550,000 distinct CDR3 sequences, 21% of which are singletons, and approximately 15% rests with the top ten. The source was PBMCs, collected about 21 days after the first yellow fever vaccination. Receptors originate from a man between 18 and 29 years old who received the YFV17D yellow fever vaccine.

CDR3 residues: CSASGAEETQYF. The CDR3 bases are TGCAGTGCTTCCGGAGCGGAAGAGACCCAGTACTTC. The V call is TRBV20-1, the J call TRBJ2-5; tentatively, D is TRBD2 (5 bases). CDR1 DFQATT and CDR2 SNEGSKA come from the germline V gene (reference sequence). The CDR3 covers 12 residues. V was pared by 5 bases and J by 3 bases, with 10 bases between.

This clonotype appeared a few times. The chain is built from TRBV5-1 and TRBJ1-1; a weak D match, TRBD1 (5 bases). Trimming stripped 8 bases from V and 0 bases from J, with 8 bases between. Germline V gives CDR1 SGHRS, CDR2 YFSETQ. This CDR3 is built from 12 residues. CDR3 DNA: TGCGCCAGTAGACAGATGAACACTGAAGCTTTCTTT. It codes for CASRQMNTEAFF.

This clonotype was counted a few times. The chain has TRBV20-1 and TRBJ2-2, with a possible D match to TRBD1 (5 bases). CDR1 is DFQATT, CDR2 SNEGSKA, per germline (reference sequence). The CDR3 contains 13 residues. Trimming pared 4 bases from V and 6 bases from J, leaving 12 bases between. The CDR3, as DNA: TGCAGTGCTACCGATCAGGGATCCGGGGAGCTGTTTTTT. Its protein is CSATDQGSGELFF.

The chain combines TRBV5-1 with TRBJ1-6; D unresolved. The CDR3 runs 15 residues. Trimming took off 0 bases at V and 7 bases at J, with 11 bases between the two ends. Germline values: CDR1 SGHRS, CDR2 YFSETQ. CDR3: CASSLARGGNSPLHF. CDR3 DNA sequence: TGCGCCAGCAGCTTGGCCCGGGGTGGCAATTCACCCCTCCACTTT.

This clonotype appeared a few times. The chain employs TRBV11-2 and TRBJ2-1; TRBD2 matches at 14 bases. V lost 4 bases, J lost 0 bases, and 8 bases stayed unmatched. Per germline, CDR1 SGHAT and CDR2 FQNNGV. This CDR3 region has 19 residues. In DNA form, the CDR3 reads TGTGCCAGCAGCTCGGGACTAGCGGGGGCCCTAAGCTCCTACAATGAGCAGTTCTTC. It specifies CASSSGLAGALSSYNEQFF.

The rearrangement links TRBV6-5 to TRBJ2-5; 8 nucleotides align to TRBD1. The CDR3 sequence is 14 residues long. Trimming cost V 2 bases and J 3 bases; bases outside gene matches: 2. Germline V gene lookup returns CDR1 MNHEY and CDR2 SVGAGI. The chain's CDR3 is CASSYPDREETQYF. The DNA for the CDR3 is TGTGCCAGCAGTTACCCGGACAGGGAAGAGACCCAGTACTTC.

This clonotype was found a few times. This rearrangement joins TRBV10-3 to TRBJ1-5, with no clear D. This CDR3 region has 13 residues. Trimming shortened V by 4 bases and J by 3 bases, and 7 bases separated the two germline ends. Germline V gives CDR1 ENHRY, CDR2 SYGVKD. The CDR3 bases are TGTGCCATCAGTGTAGAGTTCAATCAGCCCCAGCATTTT. The encoded protein is CAISVEFNQPQHF.

As to this clonotype: This may be a read error, as it is one base from a much larger clone. This chain joins TRBV27 and TRBJ2-6, with 7 positions matching TRBD2. Germline V lookup: CDR1 MNHEY, CDR2 SMNVEV (reference sequence). V was pared by 8 bases and J by 0 bases, with 16 bases of the junction left unmatched. The CDR3 sequence is 19 residues long. The CDR3 loop reads CASVEWGGSFSSGANVLTF. In DNA, the CDR3 is TGTGCCAGCGTCGAGTGGGGAGGGAGCTTTAGCTCTGGGGCCAACGTCCTGACTTTC.

Comments on this clonotype: One end of the junction fails to match germline, which may point to a read error. The chain's CDR3 is CASSLLQGEADTQYF. The CDR3, as DNA: TGTGCTAGCAGCTTATTACAGGGGGAGGCAGATACGCAGTATTTT. V usage is TRBV7-7 and J usage is TRBJ2-3, with TRBD1 matching 8 bases. The germline V gene has CDR1 SSHAT and CDR2 FNYEAQ (reference sequence). The CDR3 contains 15 residues.

V gene TRBV29-1 combines with J gene TRBJ2-2, with no clear D. Germline CDR1 is SQVTM and CDR2 is ANQGSEA. Trimming removed 5 bases at V and 2 bases at J, with 9 bases between. The CDR3 covers 13 residues. CDR3 amino acids: CSVRAANTGELFF. CDR3 bases: TGCAGCGTTCGGGCGGCTAACACCGGGGAGCTGTTTTTT.

The genes are TRBV5-4 and TRBJ2-3; 7 bases line up with TRBD2. Looked up from germline, CDR1 is SGHNT and CDR2 is YYREEE (reference sequence). The CDR3 consists of 15 residues. With 4 bases clipped from V and 2 bases from J, the junction kept 7 bases outside the gene matches. CDR3 sequence (DNA): TGTGCCAGCAGCCCGGTAGCGGGCTCCACAGATACGCAGTATTTT. It specifies CASSPVAGSTDTQYF.

The rearrangement joins TRBV29-1 to TRBJ2-1, with 12 bases fitting TRBD2. J lost 7 bases, V lost 3 bases, and 16 bases had no gene match. The CDR3 spans 18 residues. The germline gives CDR1 SQVTM, CDR2 ANQGSEA. CDR3 DNA: TGCAGCGTTGACCCGACGGCAATCCTAGCGGGGGGGCAGAATGAGCAGTTCTTC. Translation gives CSVDPTAILAGGQNEQFF.

This chain links TRBV3-1 with TRBJ2-5; 8 bases map to TRBD2. The CDR3 is 13 residues long. From germline, CDR1 is LGHDT and CDR2 YNNKEL (reference sequence). The V and J ends lost 5 bases and 5 bases, in that order; junction bases with no gene match: 4. Here the CDR3 reads CASSYSGEETQYF. DNA for the CDR3: TGTGCCAGCAGCTATAGCGGGGAGGAGACCCAGTACTTC.

The chain has TRBV12-3 or TRBV12-4 and TRBJ1-4; D is unclear. This CDR3 comprises 14 residues. V dropped 3 bases and J dropped 4 bases, with 9 bases sitting between them. Here the CDR3 reads CASSFIGINEKLFF. The DNA of the CDR3 is TGTGCCAGCAGTTTTATAGGGATTAATGAAAAACTGTTTTTT.

J is TRBJ2-1 and V is TRBV5-1; D might be TRBD2 (5 bases). Germline CDR1 and CDR2: SGHRS and YFSETQ. V was clipped by 0 bases and J by 8 bases, with 15 bases between them. This CDR3 comprises 15 residues. In DNA, the CDR3 is TGCGCCAGCAGCTTGGCCGGAGGCGAGGGCGATGAGCAGTTCTTC. Protein: CASSLAGGEGDEQFF.

The gene calls are TRBV10-2 and TRBJ1-5, with no clear D. CDR1 and CDR2 (germline): WSHSY, SAAADI. V lost 2 bases, J lost 4 bases, and 9 bases lay in between. CDR3 size: 14 residues. CDR3 amino acids: CASSESHLNQPQHF. As DNA, the CDR3 is TGCGCCAGCAGTGAGAGTCACCTTAATCAGCCCCAGCATTTT.

There are a few counts of this clonotype. V and J are TRBV6-2 or TRBV6-3 and TRBJ2-2; 7 bases agree with TRBD2. This CDR3 has 15 residues. After removal of 2 bases from V and 4 bases from J, the junction contained 4 bases not matched to a gene. From germline, CDR1 is MNHEY and CDR2 SVGEGT. The CDR3 here is CASSYGGLPTGELFF. In DNA form, the CDR3 reads TGTGCCAGCAGTTACGGGGGACTACCCACCGGGGAGCTGTTTTTT.

The chain links TRBV5-4 to TRBJ2-5, with 9 bases fitting TRBD1. CDR1 is SGHNT and CDR2 is YYREEE in the germline V gene (reference sequence). The CDR3 length is 15 residues. The junction had 8 bases not matched to a gene; V was cut back by 4 bases and J by 4 bases. The CDR3 region has the DNA TGTGCCAGCAGCCACAGGGACAGGGTGGGAGAGACCCAGTACTTC. Residues: CASSHRDRVGETQYF.

V gene TRBV11-1 combines with J gene TRBJ2-5; 8 bases align to TRBD1. The ends lost 5 bases at V and 5 bases at J; junction bases unmatched: 7. The CDR3 spans 14 residues. The germline V gene has CDR1 SGHAT and CDR2 FQDESV (reference sequence). CDR3 nucleotide sequence: TGTGCCAGCAGCCCTCGACAGGGGCGGGAGACCCAGTACTTC. Protein product: CASSPRQGRETQYF.

This chain uses TRBV12-3 or TRBV12-4 with TRBJ2-2; TRBD2 matches 13 bases. The CDR3 has 17 residues. V trimming: 5 bases; J trimming: 7 bases; junction bases outside the gene matches: 10. For the CDR3, the DNA is TGTGCCAGCAGTATTACTAGCGGGGGGGCCGTCTTCGGGGAGCTGTTTTTT. Its translation: CASSITSGGAVFGELFF.

In this sample, this clonotype turned up a few times. CDR3 DNA sequence: TGCAGCGGCGGTTGGAGGGAGACCCAGTACTTC. Amino acid sequence: CSGGWRETQYF. V gene TRBV29-1 combines with J gene TRBJ2-5; a possible D gene is TRBD2 (5 bases). V dropped 7 bases and J dropped 5 bases, with 11 bases sitting between them. CDR1 and CDR2 from the germline V gene are SQVTM and ANQGSEA. This CDR3 contains 11 residues.

The chain is built from TRBV12-3 or TRBV12-4 and TRBJ2-1, with 8 bases lining up with TRBD1. The J segment lost 10 bases and the V segment lost 6 bases, leaving 8 bases of the junction unmatched. The CDR3 sequence is 13 residues long. CDR3 loop: CASRPGQGGEQFF. The CDR3 DNA follows: TGTGCCAGCAGACCAGGACAGGGTGGGGAGCAGTTCTTC.

The J gene is TRBJ2-7, the V gene TRBV7-2; a possible D gene is TRBD2 (6 bases). V lost 0 bases and J lost 5, with 8 bases in between. The CDR3 is 13 amino acids. CDR1 SGHTA and CDR2 FQGNSA come from the germline V gene. This CDR3 is CASSLAAGHEQYV. In DNA, the CDR3 is TGTGCCAGCAGCTTAGCAGCGGGTCACGAGCAGTACGTC.

The genes are TRBV18 and TRBJ1-1; D unresolved. Germline CDR1 KGHSH, CDR2 LQKENI. The V end was cut by 3 bases, the J end by 3 bases, with 11 bases between. The CDR3 has 14 amino acids. The chain's CDR3 is CASSPQARYTEAFF. CDR3 sequence (DNA): TGTGCCAGCTCACCTCAAGCCCGGTACACTGAAGCTTTCTTT.

V is TRBV6-1 and J is TRBJ2-5; D unresolved. Germline CDR1 and CDR2: MNHNS and SASEGT. The CDR3 has 13 residues. V shed 5 bases and J shed 1 base, with 8 bases lying between them. CDR3 nucleotide sequence: TGTGCCAGCAGTACCAGAAGCCAAGAGACCCAGTACTTC. It encodes CASSTRSQETQYF.

The sample holds a few counts of this clonotype. This chain joins TRBV5-1 and TRBJ2-5; 9 nucleotides match TRBD2. This CDR3 is 16 amino acids long. CDR1 is SGHRS, CDR2 YFSETQ, per germline. Trimming took 4 bases from V and 4 from J; bases not matched to a gene: 11. CDR3 amino acids: CASSPSSGGPGETQYF. CDR3 DNA: TGCGCCAGCAGCCCGAGTAGCGGGGGCCCCGGAGAGACCCAGTACTTC.

The rearrangement uses TRBV20-1 and TRBJ2-6; D unclear. Germline CDR1 reads DFQATT; CDR2 reads SNEGSKA (reference sequence). Deletions cut 0 bases from V and 0 bases from J, with 9 bases between. This CDR3 is 16 amino acids long. The CDR3 DNA follows: TGCAGTGCTAGAGATTTAGCTAACTCTGGGGCCAACGTCCTGACTTTC. Translated: CSARDLANSGANVLTF.

The sample holds one count of this clonotype. The chain joins TRBV20-1 to TRBJ2-2; D uncertain. Germline lookup yields CDR1 DFQATT and CDR2 SNEGSKA (reference sequence). V gave up 5 bases and J gave up 0 bases, with 25 bases separating them. The CDR3 runs to 19 residues. CDR3 in amino acids: CSAQRLAIETETNTGELFF. The CDR3 DNA reads as TGCAGTGCTCAACGATTGGCGATTGAGACGGAGACGAACACCGGGGAGCTGTTTTTT.

J is TRBJ1-2 and V is TRBV7-8; D perhaps matches TRBD1 (6 bases). Per germline, CDR1 SGHVS and CDR2 FQNEAQ. The CDR3 consists of 13 residues. V was pared by 5 bases and J by 8 bases, with 15 bases between. The DNA of the CDR3 is TGTGCCAGCAGCCCCGGGTGGGGGCTCGGCTACACCTTC. This encodes CASSPGWGLGYTF.

The chain uses TRBV18 and TRBJ2-5; 8 bases align to TRBD1. Unmatched junction bases numbered 7, after V lost 3 bases and J lost 4 bases. The CDR3 runs to 15 residues. The germline gives CDR1 KGHSH, CDR2 LQKENI. The CDR3 bases are TGTGCCAGCTCACCGTTTTCAGGACAGGGAGAGACCCAGTACTTC. Protein product: CASSPFSGQGETQYF.